The subject of this entry is one TCR beta chain. Sequenced by immunoSEQ multiplex PCR; TCRdb stores in-frame clones only, minus some. The table records over 40,000 clones, around nine tenths of them present only once. Germline assignment: CDR1 SNHLY and CDR2 FYNNEI. Trimming took 6 bases from V and 4 from J; bases not matched to a gene: 4. The CDR3 contains 14 residues. The sample is drawn from a study of T cell changes during pregnancy in multiple sclerosis. The J gene is TRBJ2-2, the V gene TRBV2; 8 nucleotides match TRBD2. The material sequenced was CD8+ T cells from peripheral blood mononuclear cells, taken after pregnancy. The origin of this receptor is a female donor in good health, enrolled as a control in a pregnancy study. The CDR3 bases are TGTGCCAGCAGAAGCGGGGGCCCCACCGGGGAGCTGTTTTTT. Translating gives CASRSGGPTGELFF. The full variable domain, in which reference TRBV2 and TRBJ2-2 provide the parts outside the CDR3, is EPEVTQTPSHQVTQMGQEVILRCVPISNHLYFYWYRQILGQKVEFLVSFYNNEISEKSEIFDDQFSVERPDGSNFTLKIRSTKLEDSAMYFCASRSGGPTGELFFGEGSRLTVL.